Listed here are 26 T cell receptor beta chains from one sample, sequenced in a study of CD8+ T cells in alopecia areata. The authors extracted RNA and reverse transcribed it into cDNA as the sequencing template. Some clones are missing from TCRdb's copy, which holds only in-frame ones; the method was immunoSEQ multiplex PCR. The sample shows about 300,000 clones, none of them appearing just once. Cells that came from pooled cutaneous lymph nodes were sorted using CD4, CD8alpha, NKG2D, NKG2ACE and other markers. The sequenced sample was CD4+ T cells sorted from a lymph node. The receptors here all came from a C3H/HeJ mouse with alopecia areata. This strain has MHC haplotype H2-k.

This clone was seen a handful of times. Germline and genes here are mouse. Read coverage stops 3 residues before the CDR3 terminus; the germline J gene supplies the remainder. V and J are TRBV13-1 and TRBJ1-6; 9 positions agree with TRBD1. TRBJ1-6 is an ORF, and what it does is uncertain. Losses at the gene ends were 2 bases for V and 1 base for J; bases not matched to a gene: 1. Germline CDR1 and CDR2: NSHNY and SYGAGN. The CDR3 sequence is 16 residues long. The CDR3 DNA, read in part, is TGTGCCAGCAGTGACGGGACAGGGTCCTATAATTCGCCC. Encoded protein: CASSDGTGSYNSP. The CDR3 reads in full as CASSDGTGSYNSPLYF.

To note about this clone: Genes here carry mouse names. The read stops 4 residues short of the end of the CDR3; the missing end is completed from the germline J gene. The sample contains more than one DNA sequence encoding this CDR3. The rearrangement joins TRBV19 to TRBJ2-3, with a possible D match to TRBD2 (6 bases). CDR3 length: 15 amino acids. Germline V gives CDR1 FNHDT, CDR2 SITEND (reference sequence). The ends were cut back, 5 bases at V and 0 bases at J, with 13 bases in the middle. CDR3 loop: CASSPLGSSAETLYF. Partial CDR3 DNA: TGTGCCAGCAGCCCCCTGGGGTCTAGTGCAGAA.

In this sample, this clone turned up a few times. Gene and germline names: mouse. Read data end 4 residues before the CDR3 end; the end is taken from the germline J gene. Other DNA sequences from this sample encode an identical CDR3 as well. This chain links TRBV1 with TRBJ2-1; 9 bases align to TRBD1. Germline CDR1 is NSQYPW and CDR2 is LRSPGD (reference sequence). CDR3 length: 16 residues. The V and J ends lost 0 bases and 4 bases, in that order; junction bases with no gene match: 4. The CDR3: CTCSADRGQGYAEQFF. The part of the CDR3 DNA that was read is TGCACCTGCAGTGCAGATCGCGGACAGGGGTATGCT. Looking up the rest from reference TRBV1 and TRBJ2-1 gives the full variable domain: VTLLEQNPRWRLVPRGQAVNLRCILKNSQYPWMSWYQQDLQKQLQWLFTLRSPGDKEVKSLPGADYLATRVTDTELRLQVANMSQGRTLYCTCSADRGQGYAEQFFGPGTRLTVL.

Concerning this clone itself: Gene labels here are mouse ones. The read falls 4 residues short of the CDR3 end, and the missing part is taken from the germline J gene. The chain employs TRBV13-3 and TRBJ2-3; D is possibly TRBD2 (5 bases). This CDR3 spans 14 amino acids. Trimming stripped 3 bases from V and 0 bases from J, with 8 bases between. CDR1 is NNHDY, CDR2 SYVADS, per germline. The CDR3 is CASSAWASAETLYF. The DNA read from the CDR3 is TGTGCCAGCAGTGCCTGGGCTAGTGCAGAA.

In the case of this clone: These gene names are mouse names. The CDR3 end is not reached by the read, which stops 3 residues before it; the germline J gene fills it in. V gene TRBV13-1 combines with J gene TRBJ1-6; D is unresolved. TRBJ1-6 counts as an open reading frame of uncertain function. V lost 0 bases and J lost 5, with 15 bases in between. Germline CDR1 NSHNY, CDR2 SYGAGN. This CDR3 has 17 amino acids. CDR3 DNA, as far as it was read: TGTGCCAGCAGTGATGGCCCGACTGACAACAATAATTCGCCC. Protein: CASSDGPTDNNNSP. The CDR3, in full, reads CASSDGPTDNNNSPLYF.

Turning to this clone: The gene names here belong to mouse. The CDR3 end falls 4 residues outside the read, so it is completed with the germline J gene. The chain carries TRBV13-2 and TRBJ2-3; D perhaps matches TRBD2 (6 bases). Trimming took off 5 bases at V and 0 bases at J, with 7 bases between the two ends. Germline CDR1 is NNHNN and CDR2 is SYGAGS (reference sequence). The CDR3 is made up of 13 amino acids. The CDR3 spells CASGGLSAETLYF. The sequenced CDR3 bases are TGTGCCAGCGGGGGACTTAGTGCAGAA.

This clone has only a few counts. Each gene name is a mouse one. The read comes to an end 4 residues before the CDR3 does, leaving the germline J gene to fill in the end. The rearrangement joins TRBV19 to TRBJ2-3, with a tentative D call TRBD1 (5 bases). V shed 5 bases and J shed 3 bases, with 7 bases lying between them. This CDR3 spans 12 amino acids. Germline V gene data show CDR1 as FNHDT and CDR2 as SITEND (reference sequence). The part of the CDR3 DNA that was read is TGTGCCAGCAGCCCAGGGGCAGAA. Protein: CASSPGAE. The whole CDR3 protein is CASSPGAETLYF.

Worth noting for this clone: Gene and germline names: mouse. The read ends 4 residues shy of where the CDR3 ends; the end is completed using the germline J gene. Different DNA sequences within this sample yield the same CDR3. This chain links TRBV31 with TRBJ2-2; possible D gene TRBD2, 6 bases. Germline values: CDR1 GKSSPN, CDR2 SITVG. Trimming shortened V by 0 bases and J by 0 bases, and 8 bases separated the two germline ends. This CDR3 spans 15 amino acids. This CDR3 is CAWSLLGANTGQLYF. CDR3 DNA, as far as it was read: TGTGCCTGGAGTCTACTGGGAGCAAACACCGGG.

Points on this clone: Germline and genes: mouse. The read falls 4 residues short of the CDR3 end, and the missing part is taken from the germline J gene. The sample carries other DNA sequences with the same CDR3. This chain joins TRBV31 and TRBJ2-2; 7 bases are shared with TRBD2. From germline, CDR1 is GKSSPN and CDR2 SITVG. The junction had 4 bases not matched to a gene; V was cut back by 3 bases and J by 0 bases. There are 15 residues in the CDR3. Partial CDR3 DNA: TGTGCCTGGAGGGGCCTGGGGGCAAACACCGGG. Protein product: CAWRGLGANTG. The CDR3 in full is CAWRGLGANTGQLYF.

Turning to this clone: The gene names given are mouse names. The CDR3 extends 4 residues past the end of the read, so its final part is completed from the germline J gene. This chain joins TRBV5 and TRBJ2-3; 7 bases are a match to TRBD2. J gave up 0 bases and V 4 bases, and 4 bases lay outside the gene matches. The CDR3 sequence is 15 residues long. Germline V CDR1 and CDR2: LGHNA, YNLKQL (reference sequence). The CDR3 loop reads CASSPWGSSAETLYF. The sequenced CDR3 bases are TGTGCCAGCAGCCCCTGGGGGTCTAGTGCAGAA.

Notes on this clone: The genes and germline here are from mouse. The DNA ends 4 residues before the CDR3 does, and the rest of the CDR3 is filled in from the germline J gene. Other nucleotide sequences from this sample produce the same CDR3. The chain recombines TRBV19 with TRBJ2-5, with D tentatively TRBD2 (7 bases). The CDR3 has 14 amino acids. With 1 base removed from V and 2 bases from J, the gap between germline ends came to 8 bases. CDR1 is FNHDT, CDR2 SITEND, per germline (reference sequence). The CDR3 DNA, read in part, is TGTGCCAGCAGTATACGGGGGGCCCAAGAC. The encoded protein is CASSIRGAQD. The entire CDR3 protein reads CASSIRGAQDTQYF.

This clone has more than one count but fewer than ten. Mouse gene names and germline throughout. The sequence runs out 4 residues before the end of the CDR3; the remainder is reconstructed from the germline J gene. The V gene is TRBV13-3, the J gene TRBJ2-2; D uncertain. This CDR3 comprises 12 residues. Germline CDR1 reads NNHDY; CDR2 reads SYVADS. V was trimmed by 2 bases and J by 6 bases, leaving 5 bases between them. The sequenced CDR3 bases are TGTGCCAGCAGTGAGAGGTCCGGG. Protein: CASSERSG. From start to end, the CDR3 is CASSERSGQLYF.

This clone occurred a few times. Gene names are the mouse ones. The observed sequence ends 4 residues before the CDR3 terminus, with the missing tail filled in from the germline J gene. This sequence joins TRBV5 and TRBJ2-1, with 10 positions matching TRBD1. Trimming cost V 5 bases and J 4 bases; bases outside gene matches: 2. Germline CDR1 reads LGHNA; CDR2 reads YNLKQL (reference sequence). The CDR3 extends over 14 amino acids. Incomplete CDR3 DNA: TGTGCCAGCAGCGTGGGACAGGGGTATGCT. This gives the protein CASSVGQGYA. The full CDR3 protein reads CASSVGQGYAEQFF.

This clone was seen only a few times. Genes here carry mouse names. The sequence runs out 4 residues before the end of the CDR3; the remainder is reconstructed from the germline J gene. The V gene is TRBV5, the J gene TRBJ2-2; 8 bases map to TRBD1. The CDR3 consists of 14 residues. V shed 7 bases, J shed 3 bases, and the junction held 4 bases outside the gene matches. Per the germline V gene, CDR1 is LGHNA and CDR2 is YNLKQL (reference sequence). The CDR3 sequence is CASTTTGDTGQLYF. CDR3 bases read: TGTGCCAGCACGACGACAGGGGACACCGGG.

On this clone: Mouse germline and gene names are used. With the read ending 4 residues before the CDR3 end, the germline J gene is used to fill in that end. The gene calls are TRBV5 and TRBJ2-2; D possibly corresponds to TRBD2 (6 bases). The ends were cut back, 0 bases at V and 1 base at J, with 9 bases in the middle. CDR1 is LGHNA, CDR2 YNLKQL, per germline (reference sequence). The CDR3 is 16 amino acids. CDR3 DNA, as far as it was read: TGTGCCAGCAGCCAAGATTGGGACTTAAACACCGGG. It specifies CASSQDWDLNTG. The CDR3 reads in full as CASSQDWDLNTGQLYF.

For this clone: Gene and germline names: mouse. The missing CDR3 end, 4 residues past where the read stops, is filled in from the germline J gene. V is TRBV31 and J is TRBJ2-1; D is possibly TRBD1 (8 bases). Trimming took off 4 bases at V and 4 bases at J, with 11 bases between the two ends. In germline, CDR1 is GKSSPN, CDR2 SITVG. The CDR3 loop spans 13 amino acids. CDR3 residues: CAWNRGGYAEQFF. The sequenced part of the CDR3 DNA is TGTGCCTGGAACAGGGGGGGTTATGCT.

As regards this clone: Gene names denote mouse genes. The sequence runs out 4 residues before the end of the CDR3; the remainder is reconstructed from the germline J gene. The chain recombines TRBV17 with TRBJ2-3, with 9 bases matching TRBD2. The CDR3 has 17 amino acids. Germline-derived CDR1 and CDR2 are MNHDT and YYDKIL. V shed 1 base, J shed 1 base, and the junction held 6 bases outside the gene matches. The CDR3 spells CASSRGRGTGRAETLYF. CDR3 DNA, as far as it was read: TGTGCTAGCAGTAGAGGACGTGGGACTGGGCGTGCAGAA. The full variable domain, rest sourced from reference TRBV17 and TRBJ2-3, is DTTVKQNPRYKLARVGKPVNLICSQTMNHDTMYWYQKKPNQAPKLLLFYYDKILNREADTFEKFQSSRPNNSFCSLYIGSAGLEYSAMYLCASSRGRGTGRAETLYFGSGTRLTVL.

On this clone: Gene names refer to mouse genes. Read coverage stops 4 residues before the CDR3 terminus; the germline J gene supplies the remainder. The chain carries TRBV1 and TRBJ1-1, with TRBD1 matching 9 bases. There are 13 residues in the CDR3. Trimming removed 5 bases from V and 3 bases from J; junction bases left unmatched: 1. Germline loops: CDR1 NSQYPW, CDR2 LRSPGD (reference sequence). Here the CDR3 reads CTCSWDRDTEVFF. Incomplete CDR3 DNA: TGCACCTGCAGTTGGGACAGGGACACA.

Details on this clone: Gene names and germline match the mouse. The missing CDR3 end, 4 residues past where the read stops, is filled in from the germline J gene. Additional DNA sequences in this sample encode the identical CDR3. The V gene is TRBV13-1, the J gene TRBJ2-3; 8 positions match TRBD1. Germline assignment: CDR1 NSHNY and CDR2 SYGAGN. The CDR3 consists of 15 residues. V was pared by 3 bases and J by 1 base, with 4 bases of the junction left unmatched. The CDR3 sequence: CASSGPGQGAETLYF. The part of the CDR3 DNA that was read is TGTGCCAGCAGTGGTCCGGGACAGGGTGCAGAA.

As regards this clone: Genes and germline come from the mouse. The DNA ends 3 residues before the CDR3 does, and the rest of the CDR3 is filled in from the germline J gene. This chain joins TRBV5 and TRBJ1-6; 8 bases line up with TRBD1. TRBJ1-6 carries the ORF label, with uncertain function. Germline CDR1 and CDR2: LGHNA and YNLKQL (reference sequence). The CDR3 has 16 residues. The junction had 5 bases not matched to a gene; V was cut back by 0 bases and J by 7 bases. The CDR3 loop is CASSQDSRGRNSPLYF. Partial CDR3 DNA: TGTGCCAGCAGCCAAGATTCCAGGGGGCGGAATTCGCCC.

As concerns this clone: The gene names here belong to mouse. The DNA ends 4 residues before the CDR3 does, and the rest of the CDR3 is filled in from the germline J gene. Within the sample, other DNA sequences also encode this same CDR3. This chain connects TRBV19 to TRBJ2-3; 8 bases align to TRBD1. Germline trimming cut 4 bases from V and 3 bases from J; bases unmatched to any gene: 4. Looked up from germline, CDR1 is FNHDT and CDR2 is SITEND (reference sequence). CDR3 length: 14 amino acids. The CDR3 loop is CASSPTGGAETLYF. The covered CDR3 bases are TGTGCCAGCAGTCCTACAGGGGGAGCAGAA.

Comment on this clone: These gene names are mouse names. The CDR3 end is not reached by the read, which stops 4 residues before it; the germline J gene fills it in. The rearrangement links TRBV19 to TRBJ1-2; a possible D gene is TRBD1 (6 bases). The CDR3 is 13 amino acids. V gave up 3 bases and J gave up 4 bases, with 10 bases separating them. Germline V gene data show CDR1 as FNHDT and CDR2 as SITEND (reference sequence). Partial CDR3 DNA: TGTGCCAGCAGTACGACAGGACCCTCC. Translated: CASSTTGPS. The complete CDR3 reads CASSTTGPSDYTF.

Points on this clone: Genes and germline come from the mouse. The DNA ends 4 residues before the CDR3 does, and the rest of the CDR3 is filled in from the germline J gene. The V gene is TRBV19, the J gene TRBJ2-5; tentative D call: TRBD2 (5 bases). V was cut by 7 bases and J by 1 base, with 7 bases left in between. CDR3 length: 12 amino acids. In germline, CDR1 is FNHDT, CDR2 SITEND (reference sequence). This CDR3 is CASWGHQDTQYF. The covered CDR3 bases are TGTGCCAGCTGGGGTCACCAAGAC.

This clone turned up a few times. Gene names and germline match the mouse. Other DNA sequences in the same sample also yield this CDR3. The part of the CDR3 DNA that was read is TGTGCCAGCAGTGAAGGACTGGGGGGTGCT. Protein product: CASSEGLGGA. The entire CDR3 is CASSEGLGGAEQFF. V usage is TRBV13-1 and J usage is TRBJ2-1; 11 nucleotides agree with TRBD2. The DNA ends 4 residues before the CDR3 does, and the rest of the CDR3 is filled in from the germline J gene. Germline values: CDR1 NSHNY, CDR2 SYGAGN. CDR3 length: 14 amino acids. Trimming at V came to 2 bases and at J to 6 bases, leaving 1 base not matched to a gene.

To note about this clone: Gene names denote mouse genes. The read terminates 4 residues ahead of where the CDR3 ends, so the germline J gene completes it. The chain links TRBV19 to TRBJ2-4; 11 bases align to TRBD2. Germline values: CDR1 FNHDT, CDR2 SITEND (reference sequence). Trimming took 5 bases from V and 1 from J; bases not matched to a gene: 3. The CDR3 loop spans 15 amino acids. The sequenced CDR3 bases are TGTGCCAGCAGCTCGGGACTGGGGGGTCAAAAC. This translates into CASSSGLGGQN. The full CDR3 is CASSSGLGGQNTLYF.

This clone was counted only a few times. The germline and genes are mouse ones. The read comes to an end 4 residues before the CDR3 does, leaving the germline J gene to fill in the end. This same CDR3 is encoded by further DNA sequences in the sample. The genes are TRBV13-1 and TRBJ1-2; 7 nucleotides match TRBD1. There are 14 residues in the CDR3. The germline gives CDR1 NSHNY, CDR2 SYGAGN. After removal of 4 bases from V and 0 bases from J, the junction contained 3 bases not matched to a gene. The CDR3 here is CASSRDRTNSDYTF. The CDR3 DNA, read in part, is TGTGCCAGCAGTAGGGACAGAACAAACTCC.